The clone carrying this TCR beta chain has at least ten counts. What it binds is unknown. Diagnosis rested on symptoms, serum thyroxine and TRAb, thyroid ultrasound, and orbital computed tomography. These data originate in a study of T cells in Graves' hyperthyroidism and ophthalmopathy. Study-wide background: Upon initial diagnosis and before any treatment, peripheral blood was collected. The study's findings and limits: A median about 6.5 months before onset, the model predicted ophthalmopathy.

There were TCR beta CDR3 regions amplified from RNA transcripts. Using the HTBI primer set, a first-round RT-PCR was run on the TCR CDR3. MiXCR, applied by TCRdb to the multiplex PCR reads, yields one record per CDR3 protein. Altogether a few hundred thousand distinct CDR3 sequences are present, less than 15% being singletons, with the ten largest covering 10% to 15%. CDR1 and CDR2 from the germline V gene are MNHNS and SASEGT. This CDR3 is 15 amino acids long. Trimming left V 6 bases short and J 4 bases short, with 19 bases between. The receptor's source is a middle-aged woman with Graves' hyperthyroidism that later progressed to Graves' ophthalmopathy. The chain uses TRBV6-1 and TRBJ2-7; D perhaps matches TRBD1 (5 bases). The specimen was blood. The CDR3 sequence is CASSKGRTWLYEQYF. CDR3 DNA: TGTGCCAGCAGCAAAGGGCGGACATGGTTGTACGAGCAGTACTTC.